The T cell receptor (beta chain) under discussion was sequenced for a study of T cells in Graves' hyperthyroidism and ophthalmopathy. Across the study: Peripheral blood was collected at initial diagnosis, before any treatment.

In this sample, this clonotype turned up many times. Its matching antigen is unknown. From RNA transcripts, TCR beta CDR3 regions were amplified. TCR CDR3 underwent first-round RT-PCR with the HTBI primer set. TCRdb called the multiplex PCR reads again in MiXCR, with one record for every CDR3 protein. There are 250,000 to 300,000 distinct CDR3 sequences in the sample; about 18% occur only once, and roughly 50% lies in the top ten. Notes on the study in general: Clonotypes that were expanded in thyroid above 0.001 mostly appeared in blood too. The model anticipated ophthalmopathy a median approximately 6.7 months pre-onset.

Ophthalmopathy patients all had a Clinical Activity Score of at least 3, a NOSPECS grade of at least 4 and disease under 3 months old. The CDR3 spans 14 residues. Germline V CDR1 and CDR2: SGHRS, YFSETQ. V lost 0 bases to trimming and J lost 3 bases, with 9 bases between them. The rearrangement uses TRBV5-1 and TRBJ1-1; D gene ambiguous. This clonotype originated in a woman aged 55-69 years with Graves' ophthalmopathy. Sequencing was done on a sample of blood. For the CDR3, the DNA is TGCGCCAGCAGCTTGGCCACGGGAGACACTGAAGCTTTCTTT. Protein: CASSLATGDTEAFF.